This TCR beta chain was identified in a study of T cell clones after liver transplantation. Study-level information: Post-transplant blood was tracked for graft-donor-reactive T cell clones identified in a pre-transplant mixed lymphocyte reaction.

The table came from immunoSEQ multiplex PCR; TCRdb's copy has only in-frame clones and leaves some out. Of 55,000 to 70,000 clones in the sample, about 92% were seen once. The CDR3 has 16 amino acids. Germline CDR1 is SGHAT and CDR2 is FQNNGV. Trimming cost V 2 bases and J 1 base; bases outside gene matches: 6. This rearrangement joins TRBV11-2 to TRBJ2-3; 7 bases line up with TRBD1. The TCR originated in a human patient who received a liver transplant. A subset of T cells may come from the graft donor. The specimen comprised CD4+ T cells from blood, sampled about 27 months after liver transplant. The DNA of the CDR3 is TGTGCCAGCAGCTTAAACAGGGGTTGGGGCACAGATACGCAGTATTTT. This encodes CASSLNRGWGTDTQYF.